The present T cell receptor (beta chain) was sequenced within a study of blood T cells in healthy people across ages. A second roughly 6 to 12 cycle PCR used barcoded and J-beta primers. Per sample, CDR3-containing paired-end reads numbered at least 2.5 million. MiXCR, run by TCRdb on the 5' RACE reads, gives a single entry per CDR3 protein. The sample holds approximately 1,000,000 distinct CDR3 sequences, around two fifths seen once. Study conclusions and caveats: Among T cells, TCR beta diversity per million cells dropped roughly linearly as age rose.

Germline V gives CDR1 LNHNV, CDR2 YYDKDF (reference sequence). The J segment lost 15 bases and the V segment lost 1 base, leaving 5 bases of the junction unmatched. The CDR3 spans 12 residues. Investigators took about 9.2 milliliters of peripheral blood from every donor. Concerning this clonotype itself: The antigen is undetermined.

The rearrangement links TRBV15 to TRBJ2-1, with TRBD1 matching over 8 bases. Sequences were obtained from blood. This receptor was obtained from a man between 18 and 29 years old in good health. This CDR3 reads CATSRARQGTFF. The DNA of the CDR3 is TGTGCCACCAGCAGAGCCAGACAGGGGACGTTCTTC.